This T cell receptor beta chain was sequenced for a study of cytomegalovirus exposure and HLA in healthy donors (TCRdb year 2017). About the full investigation: According to an earlier analysis of several hundred of the donors, about 170 million T cells yielded 117 million unique TCR beta sequences and around 280 Gb of sequence data. Roughly 300 gigabases of sequencing data and approximately 92 million unique TCR sequences made up an early release that covered several hundred HLA-typed donors. Among the roughly 380 genotyped donors, around 81% belonged to the genetic ancestry cluster associated with self-reported Caucasian donors. The aim of the study was to test whether cataloging public T cell receptors could identify signatures of past pathogen exposure. Using immunosequencing, the study profiled T cell repertoires from 640 or so subjects and related those repertoires to cytomegalovirus serostatus. A separate validation cohort of more than 100 different subjects was used in addition to the 666-subject first cohort. The study combined high-throughput TCR immunosequencing, statistical association of individual TCRs with disease status, and machine learning to predict cytomegalovirus infection status. To study patterns of TCR occurrence, a later analysis re-analyzed previously published TCR beta repertoires from around 660 donors and added high-resolution HLA genotyping. Rather than using new phenotypic data, the later analysis identified candidate immune exposures from TCR beta sequences and from how often those sequences occurred across donors. An earlier analysis of nearly 600 of the donors applied high-throughput TCR beta sequencing to assess whether each TCR beta V gene segment acted as functional or pseudogenic. Donor age, sex, ethnicity and CMV serostatus were collected together with the repertoire data. Genome-wide SNP genotypes for about 65% of the 666 donors were used in a later genetic analysis, which treated that subset as a discovery cohort. Every repertoire in the discovery cohort had been generated on one and the same sequencing platform. Class I and class II HLA loci were covered by the typing at four-digit resolution. The number of typed donors differed by locus: roughly 620-630 for A, B, C, DRB1 and DQB1; 500 to 550 for DQA1; 600 to 610 for DPA1; and approximately 450 for DPB1. A handful of DR-DQ haplotypes were handled as single units for association and clustering because linkage in the cohort was strong. On average, approximately 250,000 unique TCR beta nucleotide sequences were sequenced per donor among 398 genotyped donors of the cohort, with roughly 18% of those sequences being non-productive.

The cohort consisted of hundreds of healthy bone marrow donors. At the time of sampling, every cohort member was nominally healthy, though immune exposures that went unrecorded were likely present. The donor tested CMV seronegative, placing the donor among the 300 to 400 seronegative members of the cohort. A peripheral blood sample was collected from each donor, and TCR beta sequencing was performed on peripheral blood mononuclear cells. Genomic DNA was extracted from the blood cell samples with the Qiagen DNeasy Blood Extraction Kit. Receptor libraries were prepared by the immunoSEQ multiplex PCR assay. For the multiplex PCR, a mixture combining 60 forward primers for TCR Vbeta segments and 13 reverse primers for TCR Jbeta segments was used. A multiplex PCR assay on genomic DNA amplified the CDR3 region of rearranged TCR beta genes. On the Illumina HiSeq System, the amplified TCR beta libraries were sequenced as 87-base-pair reads. Processing in the source paper ran as follows. A later analysis counted tens of millions of unique TCR beta chains across the 666 repertoires, and some 11 million of these chains were shared by at least two donors. A nearest-neighbor algorithm error-corrected the raw reads and collapsed the reads into unique sequences, merging closely related sequences to remove PCR and sequencing errors. V, D and J gene segments were assigned by aligning CDR3 sequences to IMGT reference sequences. For a sequence to be retained, a match of at least six nucleotides to both a V gene segment and a J gene segment was required. Rearrangements were classified as productive when the CDR3 lacked stop codons and remained in frame with V and J, and all other rearrangements were classified as non-productive. Following IMGT convention, CDR3 was defined as the stretch from the second conserved V-encoded cysteine up to the conserved J-encoded phenylalanine. The earlier analysis of approximately 500 of the donors excluded sequences that lacked an unambiguous match to a single V gene segment. An earlier analysis of approximately 590 of the donors called V segments functional above 56.7% productive rearrangements and segregating when the between-donor standard deviation exceeded 5%. A statistical classification framework was developed to diagnose cytomegalovirus status using the catalog of TCR beta chain sequences. A later analysis assigned V and J genes by comparing TCR nucleotide sequences with IMGT/GENE-DB human TR gene sequences. A later analysis assigned CDR3 sequences and most-parsimonious VDJ recombination scenarios with the TCRdist pipeline. In a later analysis, each TCR beta chain was defined by its CDR3 amino acid sequence together with its V-gene family, and reads without a unique V-gene family were excluded. A later analysis removed roughly 590 highly shared, low-generation-probability nucleotide sequences to deal with suspected cross-contamination and a sequencing artifact. A later analysis calculated a clonal expansion index for each public chain from normalized within-repertoire ranks of inferred template counts. Generation probabilities in a later analysis came from a VDJ recombination model fitted to out-of-frame rearrangements, and those results were checked against IGoR. A later analysis scored TCR-TCR, TCR-HLA and TCR-CMV co-occurrence with hypergeometric tests, applying a repertoire-size bias correction to TCR pairs. False discovery rates were estimated in a later analysis by permuting HLA or CMV assignments 20 times. In a later analysis, co-occurring TCRs were grouped using DBSCAN, and TCRdist sequence similarity was added for clustering within HLA-allele-positive subsets. Co-occurrence clustering excluded repertoires with fewer than 30,000 or more than 120,000 public chains, plus five with anomalous nucleotide sharing. TCRdb's version of the immuneACCESS table is confined to in-frame rearrangements and falls short of the full clone set. An unresolved V gene accounts for under half of the shortfall where checked; the remainder is of unknown origin. The V and J calls and clone size are taken from that table; D and trimming were inferred from the DNA. The sample has 35,000 to 50,000 clones on record, roughly half of them singletons. The ten largest clones represent roughly 6% of the sample.

A note on this clone: What this receptor recognizes is not known. Per-base qualities were not stored, and no clone one base away is much larger.

Trimming removed 1 base from V and 13 bases from J, leaving 13 bases between the germline ends. The CDR3 covers 12 residues, taking in both the cysteine and the phenylalanine. Only the CDR3 part of the read is kept: 36 bases, read in frame from the first base. From the germline V gene, CDR1 is SGHVS and CDR2 is FQNEAQ. Findings and caveats that apply to the study as a whole: A later analysis associated around 16,000 TCR beta sequences with specific HLA alleles at a false discovery rate of 0.05. The presence/absence analyses assumed that sequencing depth was roughly uniform across donors, and that assumption may not be true. The study gave a list of more than 150 TCR beta chains associated with cytomegalovirus. The authors suggested that the approach could potentially be extended to other disease states and immunological phenotypes. In vitro tests confirmed that a few of the cytomegalovirus-associated TCR beta chains recognize cytomegalovirus antigens. In a later analysis, most CMV-associated TCR beta chains were found to appear HLA-restricted, with HLA associations seemingly driven largely by CMV exposure. Correlated functional status among segregating V segments might reflect linkage disequilibrium, but an unknown experimental factor could not be ruled out. A later analysis found that TCR association rates varied across HLA loci, with DRB1 alleles showing the most associated TCRs and HLA-C alleles the fewest. The classifier was reported to diagnose cytomegalovirus status with high specificity and sensitivity in both the original cohort and the validation cohort. In this cohort, only TCR beta chains were sequenced, and detectable features were limited by the absence of alpha or paired-chain data. The only immune exposure information available for the cohort was CMV serostatus. Broadly in line with IMGT annotations, most TCR beta V segments showed up in productive rearrangements about 87% or about 30% of the time in an earlier analysis of around 550 of the donors. Compared with equally common non-associated chains, HLA-associated TCR beta chains in a later analysis were more clonally expanded and had lower generation probabilities. A further reported finding was that TCR beta sequences accurately predicted the HLA-A and HLA-B alleles for most subjects in the first cohort. Strong co-occurrence of HLA alleles, especially DR and DQ, made assigning TCR associations to individual alleles difficult. Because HLA typing was unavailable for some donors at each locus, only the typed subset was used in association tests. A cluster of highly shared sequence variants was judged likely to be a technical artifact of the sequencing pipeline. Across donors, most TCR sequences were observed very rarely, whereas some public TCRs were present in many individuals. In a later genetic analysis, a missense DCLRE1C variant was associated with V-gene and J-gene trimming of TCR beta chains, and the association was replicated in an independent cohort. Some IMGT-functional V segments, including TRBV6-2 and TRBV6-3, could not be distinguished by the 87-base-pair reads and were therefore excluded. Because counts were too low, seventeen rarely observed V segments, including chromosome 9 orphons, were excluded from the earlier analysis of around 590 of the donors. In a later analysis, several top co-occurrence clusters were reported to appear linked to parvovirus B19, influenza, CMV and Epstein-Barr virus. A later genetic analysis reported fewer N-insertions in productive TCRs among donors in an Asian-associated ancestry cluster than the approximately 700-donor mean.

The sample comprised PBMCs. The clonotype was recovered from a man aged 55-75 years in good health and CMV-seronegative. The sequence joins TRBV7-8 to TRBJ1-2; confidence is insufficient to name the D gene. The CDR3 region: CASSLGGLYPTF. The DNA sequence is as follows: TGTGCCAGCAGCTTAGGCGGGCTATACCCCACCTTC. Here the CDR3 is joined to the reference TRBV7-8 and TRBJ1-2 genes, and the full variable domain is: GAGVSQSPRYKVAKRGQDVALRCDPISGHVSLFWYQQALGQGPEFLTYFQNEAQLDKSGLPSDRFFAERPEGSVSTLKIQRTQQEDSAVYLCASSLGGLYPTFGSGTRLTVV.